This T cell receptor beta chain was identified during a study of shared clonotypes between healthy human individuals. Findings of the study overall: Around 4.7% was the fraction of naive CD4 clonotypes found shared across a few donors.

CD45RO-negative CD8 cells positively selected for CCR7 made up the naive population, which excluded terminally differentiated effector memory CD45RA+ cells. Adult Caucasians living in Nashville, Tennessee made up all of the donors. The repertoire was sequenced with immunoSEQ multiplex PCR; TCRdb's copy has only in-frame clones and lacks some. The sample includes roughly 570,000 clones, 95% to 98% of them seen just once. Regarding this clone: Its target is unknown.

The specimen sequenced was naive CD8+ T cells sorted from blood. The sequence derives from a man between 25 and 39 years old in good health.

CDR3 amino acids: CASSEDKNYGYTF. The CDR3 coding sequence is TGCGCCAGCAGTGAGGACAAGAACTATGGCTACACCTTC. The chain employs TRBV10-2 and TRBJ1-2; D is unresolved. Germline CDR1 is WSHSY and CDR2 is SAAADI. Trimming took 2 bases from V and 2 from J, leaving 6 bases between them. CDR3 length: 13 amino acids.